These 28 T cell receptor beta chains were sequenced from one sample in a study of shared clonotypes between healthy human individuals. Here immunoSEQ multiplex PCR was the method, and the copy in TCRdb shows in-frame clones only, minus some. Of more than 850,000 clones in the sample, about four fifths were seen once. The sample was memory CD4+ T cells from PBMCs. Sample subset: CD45RA-negative fraction. The receptors stem from a man aged 18 to 29 in good health. Some clones in this sample may be carry-over from other donors' samples.

V usage is TRBV5-6 and J usage is TRBJ1-1; 8 positions match TRBD1. The V and J ends lost 4 bases and 11 bases, in that order; junction bases with no gene match: 25. Germline V gene lookup returns CDR1 SGHDT and CDR2 YYEEEE. The CDR3 runs 18 residues. This CDR3 reads CASSPDPGGGSGLIGAFF. CDR3 DNA sequence: TGTGCCAGCAGCCCGGACCCAGGGGGCGGGTCGGGCCTAATTGGCGCTTTCTTT.

This chain links TRBV18 with TRBJ1-4; 8 nucleotides match TRBD1. This CDR3 comprises 16 residues. Germline values: CDR1 KGHSH, CDR2 LQKENI. J lost 3 bases, V lost 6 bases, and 9 bases had no gene match. The CDR3 protein is CASSQGAVRPNEKLFF. The CDR3 DNA is TGTGCCAGCTCGCAGGGGGCGGTTCGCCCTAATGAAAAACTGTTTTTT.

V is TRBV19 and J is TRBJ2-6; unclear D gene. Trimming pared 2 bases from V and 0 bases from J, leaving 5 bases between. The CDR3 runs to 15 residues. Germline lookup yields CDR1 LNHDA and CDR2 SQIVND (reference sequence). The CDR3 protein is CASSIKASGANVLTF. In DNA, the CDR3 is TGTGCCAGTAGTATAAAGGCCTCTGGGGCCAACGTCCTGACTTTC. The full variable domain, its missing parts supplied by reference TRBV19 and TRBJ2-6, is DGGITQSPKYLFRKEGQNVTLSCEQNLNHDAMYWYRQDPGQGLRLIYYSQIVNDFQKGDIAEGYSVSREKKESFPLTVTSAQKNPTAFYLCASSIKASGANVLTFGAGSRLTVL.

V is TRBV21-1 and J is TRBJ2-1; the D call of TRBD1 is as the table states it, not checked on the DNA. TRBV21-1 is tagged as a pseudogene. This CDR3 region has 18 residues. The DNA of the CDR3 is TGTGCCAGCAGCAAAGTTGAAGGAGGACAGGGATCCTACAATGAGCAGTTCTTC. Its translation: CASSKVEGGQGSYNEQFF.

This clone has just a few counts. The V gene is TRBV11-2, the J gene TRBJ1-1, with D possibly TRBD1 on 6 matching bases. With 3 bases removed from V and 5 bases from J, the gap between germline ends came to 13 bases. Germline values: CDR1 SGHAT, CDR2 FQNNGV. This CDR3 contains 14 residues. CDR3 nucleotides: TGTGCCAGCAGCTTCAGCGGAGGGGGGACTGAAGCTTTCTTT. Protein: CASSFSGGGTEAFF.

This clone came up a few times. J is TRBJ2-2 and V is TRBV30, with a possible D match to TRBD2 (6 bases). This CDR3 contains 15 residues. Trimming stripped 2 bases from V and 5 bases from J, with 15 bases between. The germline V gene encodes CDR1 GTSNPN and CDR2 SVGIG (reference sequence). This CDR3 reads CAWSRLATITGELFF. The CDR3 region has the DNA TGTGCCTGGAGTCGGCTAGCGACCATAACCGGGGAGCTGTTTTTT.

V is TRBV20-1 and J is TRBJ2-7, with 9 bases lining up with TRBD2. The germline gives CDR1 DFQATT, CDR2 SNEGSKA (reference sequence). The CDR3 length is 11 residues. V was clipped by 5 bases and J by 11 bases; unmatched bases: 7. CDR3 loop: CSAHRTSVEYF. The CDR3, as DNA: TGCAGTGCTCACAGGACTAGCGTTGAGTACTTC.

The CDR3 is CASSPGELAVGETQYF. CDR3 nucleotide sequence: TGTGCCAGCAGCCCGGGTGAGCTAGCGGTGGGGGAGACCCAGTACTTC. This chain connects TRBV5-8 to TRBJ2-5; TRBD2 matches at 7 bases. Germline lookup yields CDR1 SGHTS and CDR2 YDEGEE. This CDR3 spans 16 amino acids. V trimming: 4 bases; J trimming: 5 bases; junction bases outside the gene matches: 14. Drawing the rest from reference TRBV5-8 and TRBJ2-5, the complete variable domain is EAGVTQSPTHLIKTRGQQATLRCSPISGHTSVYWYQQALGLGLQFLLWYDEGEERNRGNFPPRFSGRQFPNYSSELNVNALELEDSALYLCASSPGELAVGETQYFGPGTRLLVL.

A remark on this clone: Only one base separates this from a far larger clonotype, so it likely reflects a read error. This chain links TRBV6-6 with TRBJ2-3, with D possibly being TRBD1 or TRBD2 (5 bases each). The CDR3 has 15 amino acids. CDR1 and CDR2 from the germline V gene are MNHNY and SVGAGI (reference sequence). Trimming cost V 6 bases and J 8 bases, with 21 bases left between them. The CDR3 DNA sequence: TGTGCCAGCAGCAAAACCCGGGACCTCGGCGGTACGCAGTATTTT. Residues: CASSKTRDLGGTQYF.

The chain links TRBV5-1 to TRBJ1-2; D is ambiguous. Germline lookup yields CDR1 SGHRS and CDR2 YFSETQ. Trimming removed 6 bases from V and 2 bases from J, with 17 bases in between. CDR3 size: 15 residues. The CDR3 is CASNPGTGSNYGYTF. Written as DNA, the CDR3 is TGCGCCAGCAACCCCGGAACGGGGTCCAACTATGGCTACACCTTC.

The chain is built from TRBV7-3 and TRBJ2-3, with D perhaps matching TRBD1 or TRBD2 (6 bases each). Germline values: CDR1 SGHTA, CDR2 FQGTGA. CDR3 length: 16 amino acids. V shed 1 base and J shed 3 bases, with 14 bases lying between them. Written as DNA, the CDR3 is TGTGCCAGCAGCTTAATTCCGGGGGCATGGACAGATACGCAGTATTTT. Residues: CASSLIPGAWTDTQYF.

This chain links TRBV6-1 with TRBJ1-3, with D unresolved. CDR3 length: 14 amino acids. CDR1 is MNHNS, CDR2 SASEGT, per germline. Trimming cost V 4 bases and J 6 bases, with 13 bases left between them. CDR3 protein: CASSVYSLENTIYF. DNA for the CDR3: TGTGCCAGCAGTGTTTACAGTTTAGAAAACACCATATATTTT.

The CDR3 coding sequence is TGTGCCAGCAGGGGAACGGACAGCTACACTGAAGCTTTCTTT. It translates to CASRGTDSYTEAFF. The chain is built from TRBV6-6 and TRBJ1-1, with a possible D match to TRBD1 (6 bases). CDR1 and CDR2 from the germline V gene are MNHNY and SVGAGI (reference sequence). V dropped 6 bases and J dropped 3 bases, with 14 bases sitting between them. CDR3 length: 14 residues.

On this clone: Other DNA sequences in the same sample also yield this CDR3. The CDR3 sequence: CASSSSSGANVLTF. In DNA form, the CDR3 reads TGTGCCAGCAGTTCCAGCTCTGGGGCCAACGTCCTGACTTTC. This chain joins TRBV28 and TRBJ2-6; D remains unclear. Looked up from germline, CDR1 is MDHEN and CDR2 is SYDVKM. The CDR3 has 14 amino acids. The germline V and J ends were trimmed by 4 bases and 0 bases, with 4 bases remaining between them.

The CDR3 here is CASSFKSGPSSYEQYF. CDR3 in DNA: TGCGCCAGCAGCTTCAAATCGGGACCCAGCTCCTACGAGCAGTACTTC. V usage is TRBV5-1 and J usage is TRBJ2-7; either TRBD1 or TRBD2 may supply D (5 bases each). The CDR3 runs to 16 residues. The V and J ends lost 2 bases and 0 bases respectively, with 15 bases between them. Per germline, CDR1 SGHRS and CDR2 YFSETQ.

This clone was picked up a small number of times. The chain carries TRBV6-1 and TRBJ1-1; D remains ambiguous. Germline V CDR1 and CDR2: MNHNS, SASEGT. V shed 7 bases and J shed 0 bases, with 12 bases lying between them. This CDR3 has 14 amino acids. CDR3 bases: TGTGCCAGCACTAACGCTATGATGAACACTGAAGCTTTCTTT. Protein sequence: CASTNAMMNTEAFF.

The chain carries TRBV5-4 and TRBJ2-3; TRBD1 matches at 8 bases. There are 15 residues in the CDR3. The germline gives CDR1 SGHNT, CDR2 YYREEE (reference sequence). After removal of 4 bases from V and 0 bases from J, the junction contained 4 bases not matched to a gene. CDR3 in DNA: TGTGCCAGCAGCCGGGACAGGATGAGCACAGATACGCAGTATTTT. Its protein is CASSRDRMSTDTQYF.

This rearrangement joins TRBV11-1 to TRBJ2-5; 8 bases agree with TRBD1. Germline-derived CDR1 and CDR2 are SGHAT and FQDESV (reference sequence). This CDR3 has 14 residues. The J segment lost 3 bases and the V segment lost 5 bases, leaving 5 bases of the junction unmatched. The CDR3 sequence is CASSLLDREETQYF. DNA for the CDR3: TGTGCCAGCAGCCTGCTGGACAGGGAAGAGACCCAGTACTTC.

V usage is TRBV28 and J usage is TRBJ1-4; TRBD1 matches 9 bases. With 6 bases clipped from V and 8 bases from J, the junction kept 7 bases outside the gene matches. Germline V CDR1 and CDR2: MDHEN, SYDVKM. The CDR3 sequence is 14 residues long. CDR3 amino acids: CASRGDRVWEKLFF. The CDR3, as DNA: TGTGCCAGCAGGGGGGACAGGGTTTGGGAAAAACTGTTTTTT.

The chain has TRBV5-1 and TRBJ2-6; D is perhaps TRBD1 (6 bases). The ends were cut back, 7 bases at V and 0 bases at J, with 8 bases in the middle. CDR3 size: 14 residues. Germline CDR1 and CDR2: SGHRS and YFSETQ. This CDR3 reads CASGQTSGANVLTF. CDR3 DNA sequence: TGCGCCAGCGGACAGACCTCTGGGGCCAACGTCCTGACTTTC.

Written as DNA, the CDR3 is TGTGCCAGCAGCTTGGATGGACTAGCGGGAGGGGGAACCTACGAGCAGTACTTC. Its protein product is CASSLDGLAGGGTYEQYF. This chain connects TRBV5-4 to TRBJ2-5; 15 bases fit TRBD2. The DNA end is more similar to TRBJ2-7, so the J call may be wrong. The CDR3 totals 18 residues. Per the germline V gene, CDR1 is SGHNT and CDR2 is YYREEE (reference sequence).

The chain carries TRBV7-9 and TRBJ2-5; perhaps D is TRBD1 or TRBD2 (5 bases each). V lost 2 bases and J lost 5, with 9 bases in between. Germline-derived CDR1 and CDR2 are SEHNR and FQNEAQ (reference sequence). The CDR3 has 13 residues. In DNA, the CDR3 is TGTGCCAGCAGCTTATGGGGGTCGGAGACCCAGTACTTC. Amino acids: CASSLWGSETQYF. Based on the CDR3 plus reference TRBV7-9 and TRBJ2-5, the full variable domain is DTGVSQNPRHKITKRGQNVTFRCDPISEHNRLYWYRQTLGQGPEFLTYFQNEAQLEKSRLLSDRFSAERPKGSFSTLEIQRTEQGDSAMYLCASSLWGSETQYFGPGTRLLVL.

The CDR3, as DNA: TGTGCCACATGGAGAGGGGAGTCCTACAATGAGCAGTTCTTC. Amino acid sequence: CATWRGESYNEQFF. J is TRBJ2-1 and V is TRBV10-3, with D tentatively TRBD1 or TRBD2 (5 bases each). The V gene lost 10 bases and the J gene lost 1 base, with 14 bases spanning the gap. Germline values: CDR1 ENHRY, CDR2 SYGVKD. This CDR3 has 14 residues.

This chain connects TRBV25-1 to TRBJ1-1, with D tentatively TRBD1 (5 bases). Per germline, CDR1 MGHDK and CDR2 SYGVNS. V was cut by 3 bases and J by 1 base, with 12 bases left in between. The length of the CDR3 is 15 residues. CDR3 coding DNA: TGTGCCAGCAGTGATTCGGGACCCAGGAACACTGAAGCTTTCTTT. Amino acid sequence: CASSDSGPRNTEAFF.

This rearrangement joins TRBV4-1 to TRBJ2-5, with TRBD2 identical over 12 bases. Germline V gene sequence: CDR1 MGHRA, CDR2 YSYEKL. The CDR3 runs to 18 residues. The trim removed 3 bases at V and 2 bases at J, leaving 10 bases unmatched. CDR3 region: CASSQPSGRASGQETQYF. CDR3 in DNA: TGCGCCAGCAGCCAGCCTAGCGGGAGGGCTTCAGGGCAAGAGACCCAGTACTTC.

For this clone: One junction end disagrees with the germline gene, perhaps due to a read error. Distinct nucleotide sequences in the sample also encode this CDR3. In nucleotides, the CDR3 is TGTGCCAGCAGCTTATCGACAGTTTCTGGTAACACCATATATTTT. It is translated as CASSLSTVSGNTIYF. The V gene is TRBV7-2, the J gene TRBJ1-3; TRBD1 might be the D (5 bases). This CDR3 is 15 amino acids long. CDR1 and CDR2 from the germline V gene are SGHTA and FQGNSA.

The rearrangement uses TRBV29-1 and TRBJ1-2; perhaps TRBD1 as D (6 bases). Germline CDR1 SQVTM, CDR2 ANQGSEA. This CDR3 region has 13 residues. V was clipped by 7 bases and J by 1 base, with 13 bases between them. The CDR3 loop reads CSARDTGNYGYTF. Here the CDR3 DNA reads TGCAGCGCCCGGGACACCGGTAACTATGGCTACACCTTC.

This clone has only a few counts. The chain employs TRBV5-4 and TRBJ1-5; a weak D match, TRBD1 (6 bases). The CDR3 contains 14 residues. CDR1 is SGHNT and CDR2 is YYREEE in the germline V gene (reference sequence). Trimming took 4 bases from V and 5 from J, leaving 13 bases between them. CDR3 coding DNA: TGTGCCAGCAGCGTACAGGGATACGATCAGCCCCAGCATTTT. This encodes CASSVQGYDQPQHF.